The 20 T cell receptor beta chains listed next were all sequenced from one sample in a study of early T cells in non-severe SARS-CoV-2 infection. One entry per CDR3 protein results from TCRdb running MiXCR on the 5' RACE reads. The data show about 110,000 distinct CDR3 sequences, about 12% seen once. Material for sequencing was whole blood. Source of these receptors: an adult who was a healthcare worker with PCR-confirmed SARS-CoV-2 infection or an uninfected control (not recorded which).

This clonotype was observed at least ten times. The V call is TRBV19, the J call TRBJ2-7; TRBD1 aligns across 8 bases. This CDR3 is built from 14 residues. V lost 5 bases to trimming and J lost 2 bases; unmatched junction nucleotides: 5. The germline V gene has CDR1 LNHDA and CDR2 SQIVND (reference sequence). The CDR3 sequence: CASSARTGTYEQYF. Written as DNA, the CDR3 is TGTGCCAGTAGTGCCAGGACAGGGACCTACGAGCAGTACTTC.

This clonotype was observed a few times. The V gene is TRBV5-6, the J gene TRBJ1-1, with D perhaps TRBD1 (6 bases). CDR3 length: 14 amino acids. Germline values: CDR1 SGHDT, CDR2 YYEEEE. V lost 2 bases to trimming and J lost 4 bases, with 12 bases between them. The CDR3 here is CASSFLRGGTEAFF. In DNA form, the CDR3 reads TGTGCCAGCAGCTTTCTCAGGGGCGGCACTGAAGCTTTCTTT.

This clonotype has more than one count but fewer than ten. The chain uses TRBV20-1 and TRBJ2-1, with D unresolved. From germline, CDR1 is DFQATT and CDR2 SNEGSKA (reference sequence). This CDR3 spans 16 amino acids. Trimming cost V 0 bases and J 1 base, with 13 bases left between them. The CDR3 DNA sequence: TGCAGTGCTAGAGATGTTTTGGACCGATCCTACAATGAGCAGTTCTTC. This encodes CSARDVLDRSYNEQFF.

This clonotype has a count of ten or more. The chain joins TRBV5-6 to TRBJ1-5, with D possibly being TRBD1 (5 bases). CDR3 size: 17 residues. Germline-derived CDR1 and CDR2 are SGHDT and YYEEEE. V gave up 0 bases and J gave up 5 bases, with 18 bases separating them. This CDR3 reads CASSLGTGPGPHQPQHF. The CDR3 DNA is TGTGCCAGCAGCTTGGGAACGGGGCCTGGGCCTCATCAGCCCCAGCATTTT.

This clonotype was recorded once. The gene calls are TRBV7-8 and TRBJ2-3; D is ambiguous. The CDR3 contains 15 residues. The V end was cut by 5 bases, the J end by 0 bases, with 12 bases between. CDR1 is SGHVS and CDR2 is FQNEAQ in the germline V gene. CDR3 in amino acids: CASSRAERSTDTQYF. In DNA, the CDR3 is TGTGCCAGCAGCCGGGCCGAGAGGAGCACAGATACGCAGTATTTT.

The genes are TRBV12-5 and TRBJ1-4; possibly TRBD1 for D (5 bases). With 3 bases removed from V and 4 bases from J, the gap between germline ends came to 12 bases. CDR3 length: 15 residues. Germline assignment: CDR1 LGHNT and CDR2 FRNRAP. As DNA, the CDR3 is TGTGCTAGTGGTTTAGGGGCACCCGATAATGAAAAACTGTTTTTT. Its translation is CASGLGAPDNEKLFF. Full variable domain (outside the CDR3, taken from reference TRBV12-5 and TRBJ1-4): DARVTQTPRHKVTEMGQEVTMRCQPILGHNTVFWYRQTMMQGLELLAYFRNRAPLDDSGMPKDRFSAEMPDATLATLKIQPSEPRDSAVYFCASGLGAPDNEKLFFGSGTQLSVL.

This clonotype was recorded a few times. The CDR3 sequence is CASSLYATYQETQYF. DNA for the CDR3: TGTGCCAGCAGCTTATATGCCACCTACCAAGAGACCCAGTACTTC. The J gene is TRBJ2-5, the V gene TRBV7-6; D unclear. V was pared by 2 bases and J by 0 bases, with 10 bases between. The CDR3 extends over 15 amino acids. Germline V lookup: CDR1 SGHVS, CDR2 FNYEAQ.

This clonotype was recorded a few times. The chain uses TRBV11-3 and TRBJ2-1, with 8 bases lining up with TRBD2. Per germline, CDR1 SGHNT and CDR2 YENEEA. Germline trimming cut 5 bases from V and 8 bases from J; bases unmatched to any gene: 8. There are 14 residues in the CDR3. The CDR3 is CASSPRLAWHEQFF. For the CDR3, the DNA is TGTGCCAGCAGCCCGAGACTAGCGTGGCATGAGCAGTTCTTC.

This clonotype has a count of ten or more. V usage is TRBV5-6 and J usage is TRBJ2-3; TRBD1 matches 10 bases. The CDR3 consists of 16 residues. CDR1 and CDR2 (germline): SGHDT, YYEEEE. V was pared by 4 bases and J by 2 bases, with 7 bases of the junction left unmatched. CDR3 sequence (DNA): TGTGCCAGCAGCCGTAGGACAGGGGGATTCACAGATACGCAGTATTTT. Encoded protein: CASSRRTGGFTDTQYF.

The chain's CDR3 is CASSQGYSGRDYNEQFF. In DNA form, the CDR3 reads TGTGCCAGCAGCCAGGGATATAGCGGGAGGGATTACAATGAGCAGTTCTTC. The J gene is TRBJ2-1, the V gene TRBV14, with 11 bases lining up with TRBD2. V gave up 3 bases and J gave up 4 bases; unmatched junction bases: 8. The CDR3 is made up of 17 amino acids. Germline assignment: CDR1 SGHDN and CDR2 FVKESK.

This clonotype was detected only a few times. The chain combines TRBV5-1 with TRBJ2-1; D gene uncertain. This CDR3 comprises 15 residues. Trimming removed 1 base from V and 0 bases from J, with 8 bases in between. Looked up from germline, CDR1 is SGHRS and CDR2 is YFSETQ. For the CDR3, the DNA is TGCGCCAGCAGCTTGACACAACCCTCCTACAATGAGCAGTTCTTC. It codes for CASSLTQPSYNEQFF.

V gene TRBV5-6 combines with J gene TRBJ2-5, with D possibly matching TRBD1 (6 bases). The CDR3 runs 15 residues. V shed 4 bases and J shed 3 bases, with 16 bases lying between them. CDR1 and CDR2 (germline): SGHDT, YYEEEE. CDR3: CASSQPGVLEETQYF. The CDR3 region has the DNA TGTGCCAGCAGCCAGCCAGGGGTTCTTGAAGAGACCCAGTACTTC.

Many counts were recorded for this clonotype. The chain uses TRBV6-5 and TRBJ2-1, with 7 bases aligning to TRBD2. Germline V lookup: CDR1 MNHEY, CDR2 SVGAGI. V trimming: 6 bases; J trimming: 5 bases; junction bases outside the gene matches: 4. This CDR3 has 13 residues. Here the CDR3 reads CASRGLSNNEQFF. The CDR3 nucleotides read TGTGCCAGCAGGGGACTATCCAACAATGAGCAGTTCTTC.

This clonotype was observed at least ten times. The chain employs TRBV28 and TRBJ1-4; 7 bases are a match to TRBD1. Trimming removed 2 bases from V and 8 bases from J; junction bases left unmatched: 8. Germline CDR1 and CDR2: MDHEN and SYDVKM. The length of the CDR3 is 15 residues. The CDR3: CASSLRQGIREKLFF. The DNA for the CDR3 is TGTGCCAGCAGTTTAAGACAGGGTATACGGGAAAAACTGTTTTTT.

The chain couples TRBV4-2 to TRBJ2-3; D gene uncertain. The CDR3 length is 13 residues. CDR1 is LGHNA and CDR2 is YNFKEQ in the germline V gene. V shed 4 bases and J shed 5 bases, with 10 bases lying between them. The CDR3 DNA is TGTGCCAGCAGCCCCTCGCCGGGAGATACGCAGTATTTT. Residues: CASSPSPGDTQYF.

The chain combines TRBV29-1 with TRBJ1-2; perhaps TRBD1 as D (5 bases). This CDR3 comprises 14 residues. Trimming took off 5 bases at V and 2 bases at J, with 15 bases between the two ends. CDR1 is SQVTM, CDR2 ANQGSEA, per germline. This CDR3 is CSVTTRQTNYGYTF. The DNA for the CDR3 is TGCAGCGTTACCACCAGACAGACCAACTATGGCTACACCTTC. Based on the CDR3 plus reference TRBV29-1 and TRBJ1-2, the full variable domain is SAVISQKPSRDICQRGTSLTIQCQVDSQVTMMFWYRQQPGQSLTLIATANQGSEATYESGFVIDKFPISRPNLTFSTLTVSNMSPEDSSIYLCSVTTRQTNYGYTFGSGTRLTVV.

This clonotype turned up a few times. The chain couples TRBV2 to TRBJ2-3; D remains unclear. Germline CDR1 SNHLY, CDR2 FYNNEI. The CDR3 has 11 residues. V gave up 4 bases and J gave up 5 bases, with 4 bases separating them. CDR3 DNA: TGTGCCAGCAGTGGCTTAGATACGCAGTATTTT. Translated, it gives CASSGLDTQYF.

This clonotype was counted between two and nine times. The chain has TRBV24-1 and TRBJ2-1; D gene ambiguous. The CDR3 is 12 amino acids. The ends were cut back, 7 bases at V and 5 bases at J, with 8 bases in the middle. Germline V gives CDR1 KGHDR, CDR2 SFDVKD. Written as DNA, the CDR3 is TGTGCCACCAGGGGATTAGACAATGAGCAGTTCTTC. This codes for CATRGLDNEQFF.

The chain is built from TRBV7-9 and TRBJ2-5; possibly TRBD1 for D (5 bases). Germline V lookup: CDR1 SEHNR, CDR2 FQNEAQ (reference sequence). With 2 bases removed from V and 2 bases from J, the gap between germline ends came to 15 bases. The CDR3 is made up of 16 amino acids. The CDR3 loop is CASSLQGRQNQETQYF. CDR3 in DNA: TGTGCCAGCAGCTTACAGGGCAGGCAGAATCAAGAGACCCAGTACTTC.

This clonotype was seen at least ten times. J is TRBJ2-5 and V is TRBV20-1, with D perhaps TRBD1 (6 bases). The CDR3 loop spans 12 amino acids. V was shortened by 6 bases and J by 3 bases, with 11 bases between the two germline ends. The V gene's germline CDR1 is DFQATT and CDR2 SNEGSKA (reference sequence). The CDR3 loop reads CSAGQLKETQYF. Written as DNA, the CDR3 is TGCAGTGCCGGACAGTTGAAAGAGACCCAGTACTTC.